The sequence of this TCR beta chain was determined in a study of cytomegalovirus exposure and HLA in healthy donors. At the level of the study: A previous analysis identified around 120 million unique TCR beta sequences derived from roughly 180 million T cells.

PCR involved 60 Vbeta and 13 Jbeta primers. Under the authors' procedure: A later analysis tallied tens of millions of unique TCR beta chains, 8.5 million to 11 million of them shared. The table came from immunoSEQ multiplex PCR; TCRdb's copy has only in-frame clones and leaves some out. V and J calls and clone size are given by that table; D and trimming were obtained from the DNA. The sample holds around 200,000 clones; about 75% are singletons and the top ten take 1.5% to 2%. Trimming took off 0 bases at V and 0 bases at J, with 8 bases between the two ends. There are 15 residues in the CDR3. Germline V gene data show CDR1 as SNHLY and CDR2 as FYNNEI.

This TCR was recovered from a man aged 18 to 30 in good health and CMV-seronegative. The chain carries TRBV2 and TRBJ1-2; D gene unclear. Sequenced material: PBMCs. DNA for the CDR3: TGTGCCAGCAGTGAAGCATCGGGTGCTAACTATGGCTACACCTTC. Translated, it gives CASSEASGANYGYTF.